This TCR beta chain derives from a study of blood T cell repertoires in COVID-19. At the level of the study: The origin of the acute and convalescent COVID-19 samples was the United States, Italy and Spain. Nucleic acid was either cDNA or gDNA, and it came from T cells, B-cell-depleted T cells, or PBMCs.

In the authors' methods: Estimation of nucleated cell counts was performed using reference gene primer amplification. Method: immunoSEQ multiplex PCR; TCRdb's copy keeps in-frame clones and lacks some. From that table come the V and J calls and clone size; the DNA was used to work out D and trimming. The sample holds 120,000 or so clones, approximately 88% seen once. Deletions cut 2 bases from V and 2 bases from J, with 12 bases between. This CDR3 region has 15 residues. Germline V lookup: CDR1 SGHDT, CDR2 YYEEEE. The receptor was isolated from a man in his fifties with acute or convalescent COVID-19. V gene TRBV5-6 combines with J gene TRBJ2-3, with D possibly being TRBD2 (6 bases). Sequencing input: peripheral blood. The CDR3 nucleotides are TGTGCCAGCAGCTTCGGGACGGGAGACACAGATACGCAGTATTTT. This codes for CASSFGTGDTDTQYF.